This T cell receptor beta chain was found in a study of blood T cell repertoires in COVID-19. Study details: T cells, B-cell-depleted T cells, or PBMCs provided the cDNA or gDNA that served as material.

The V and J ends lost 6 bases and 4 bases respectively, with 13 bases between them. The germline gives CDR1 SGHTA, CDR2 FQGNSA. The CDR3 extends over 14 amino acids. Original processing methods: Estimation of nucleated cell counts relied on the amplification of reference gene primers. Assay used: immunoSEQ multiplex PCR; TCRdb lists only in-frame clones, some missing. V and J calls and clone size follow that table, whereas D and trimming were derived from the DNA. Of 35,000 to 50,000 clones listed, approximately 90% are singletons. The source material was peripheral blood. The sequence came from a human donor in a cohort sampled during active COVID-19. The rearrangement joins TRBV7-2 to TRBJ1-3; D not resolved. The CDR3 DNA reads TGTGCCAGCAGGCCTCGGGGATCAGGAAACACCATATATTTT. This translates into CASRPRGSGNTIYF.